The entry below gives a single T cell receptor (beta chain) sequence along with its context. TCRdb re-called the RT-PCR reads through MiXCR, storing one row per CDR3 protein. In the table there are fewer than 800,000 distinct CDR3 sequences, approximately 15% of which are singletons. This CDR3 is 13 amino acids long. The V and J ends lost 6 bases and 4 bases respectively, with 13 bases between them. Germline V gene sequence: CDR1 DFQATT, CDR2 SNEGSKA (reference sequence). Sequencing was carried out using memory CD4+ T cells from blood. The clonotype was recovered from a female donor in good health, serving as a healthy control. The genes are TRBV20-1 and TRBJ2-1; possible D gene TRBD2, 6 bases. For the CDR3, the DNA is TGCAGTGCCAAAGGACTAATGTACAATGAGCAGTTCTTC. Encoded protein: CSAKGLMYNEQFF.